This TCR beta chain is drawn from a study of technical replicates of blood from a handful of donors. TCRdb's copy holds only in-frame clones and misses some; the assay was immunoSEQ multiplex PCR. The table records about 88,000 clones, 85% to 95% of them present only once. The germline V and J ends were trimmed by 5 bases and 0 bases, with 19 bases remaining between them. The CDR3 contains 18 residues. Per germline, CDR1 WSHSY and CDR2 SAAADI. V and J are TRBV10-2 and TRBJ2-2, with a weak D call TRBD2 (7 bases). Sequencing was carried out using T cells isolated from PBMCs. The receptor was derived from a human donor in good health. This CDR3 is CASSHPRGGASNTGELFF. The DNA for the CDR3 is TGCGCCAGCAGTCACCCAAGGGGGGGGGCGTCGAACACCGGGGAGCTGTTTTTT.